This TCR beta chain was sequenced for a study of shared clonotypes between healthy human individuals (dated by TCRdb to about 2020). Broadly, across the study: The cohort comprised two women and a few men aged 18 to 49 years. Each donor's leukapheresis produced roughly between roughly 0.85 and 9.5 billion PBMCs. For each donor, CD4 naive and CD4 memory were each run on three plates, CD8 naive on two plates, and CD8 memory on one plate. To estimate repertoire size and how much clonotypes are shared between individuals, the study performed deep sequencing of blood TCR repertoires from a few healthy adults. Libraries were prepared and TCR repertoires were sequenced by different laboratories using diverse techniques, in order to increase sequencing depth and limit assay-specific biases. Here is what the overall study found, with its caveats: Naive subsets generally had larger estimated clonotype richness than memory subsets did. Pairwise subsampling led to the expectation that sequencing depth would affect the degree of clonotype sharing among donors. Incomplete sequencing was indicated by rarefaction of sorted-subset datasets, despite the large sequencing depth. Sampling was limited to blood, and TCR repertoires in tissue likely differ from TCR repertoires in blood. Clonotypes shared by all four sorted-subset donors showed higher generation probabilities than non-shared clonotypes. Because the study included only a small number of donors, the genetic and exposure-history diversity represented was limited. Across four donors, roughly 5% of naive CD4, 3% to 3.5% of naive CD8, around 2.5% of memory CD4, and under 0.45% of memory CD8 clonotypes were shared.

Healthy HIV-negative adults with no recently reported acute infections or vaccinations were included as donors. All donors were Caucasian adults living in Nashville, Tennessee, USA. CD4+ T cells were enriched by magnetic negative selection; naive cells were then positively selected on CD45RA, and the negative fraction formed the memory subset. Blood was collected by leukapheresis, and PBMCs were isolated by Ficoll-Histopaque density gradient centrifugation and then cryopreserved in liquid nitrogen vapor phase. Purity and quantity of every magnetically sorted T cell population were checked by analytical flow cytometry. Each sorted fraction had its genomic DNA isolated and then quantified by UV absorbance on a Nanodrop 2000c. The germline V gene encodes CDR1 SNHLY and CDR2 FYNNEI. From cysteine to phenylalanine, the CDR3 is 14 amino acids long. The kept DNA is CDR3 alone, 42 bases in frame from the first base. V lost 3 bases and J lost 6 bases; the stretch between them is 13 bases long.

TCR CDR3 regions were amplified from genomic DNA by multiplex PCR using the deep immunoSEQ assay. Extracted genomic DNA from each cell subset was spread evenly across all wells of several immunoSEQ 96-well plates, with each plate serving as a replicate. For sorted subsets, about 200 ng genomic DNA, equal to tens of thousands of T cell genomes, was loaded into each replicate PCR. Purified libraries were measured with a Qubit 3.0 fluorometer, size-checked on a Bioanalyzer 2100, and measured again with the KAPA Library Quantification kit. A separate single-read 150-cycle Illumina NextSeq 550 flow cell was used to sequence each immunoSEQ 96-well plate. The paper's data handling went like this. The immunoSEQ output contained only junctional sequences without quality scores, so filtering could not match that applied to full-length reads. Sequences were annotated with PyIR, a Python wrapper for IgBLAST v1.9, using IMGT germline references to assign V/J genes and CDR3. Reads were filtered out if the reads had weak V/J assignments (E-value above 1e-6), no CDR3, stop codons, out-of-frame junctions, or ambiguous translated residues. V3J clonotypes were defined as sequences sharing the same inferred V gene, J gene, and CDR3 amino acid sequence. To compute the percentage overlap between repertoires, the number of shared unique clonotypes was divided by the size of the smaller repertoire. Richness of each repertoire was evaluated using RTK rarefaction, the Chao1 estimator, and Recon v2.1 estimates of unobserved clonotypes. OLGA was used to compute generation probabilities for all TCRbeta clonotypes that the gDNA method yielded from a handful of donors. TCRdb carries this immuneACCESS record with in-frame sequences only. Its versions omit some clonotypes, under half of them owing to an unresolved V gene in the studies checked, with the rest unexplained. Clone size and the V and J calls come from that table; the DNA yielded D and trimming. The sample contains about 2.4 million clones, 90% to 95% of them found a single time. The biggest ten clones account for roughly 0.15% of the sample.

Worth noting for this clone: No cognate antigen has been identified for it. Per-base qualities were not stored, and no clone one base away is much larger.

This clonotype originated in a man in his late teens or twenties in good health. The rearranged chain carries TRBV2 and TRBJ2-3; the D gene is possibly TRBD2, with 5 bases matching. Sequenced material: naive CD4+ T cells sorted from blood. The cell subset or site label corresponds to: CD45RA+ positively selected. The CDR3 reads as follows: CASSEGFSGDTQYF. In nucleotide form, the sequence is TGTGCCAGCAGTGAGGGGTTTTCGGGGGATACGCAGTATTTT.